These 30 T cell receptor beta chains were sequenced from one sample in a study of blood T cell repertoires in COVID-19. Using immunoSEQ multiplex PCR, the repertoire was profiled, and TCRdb retains in-frame clones only, with some absent. The sample has 200,000 to 250,000 clones, around 87% seen once; the top ten hold roughly 7.2%. The sequenced material came from PBMCs or T cells enriched from blood (not recorded which). The origin of the receptors is a man aged 30 to 45 in a cohort exposed to, infected with or recovered from COVID-19 (not recorded which).

The chain carries TRBV29-1 and TRBJ1-2, with 8 positions matching TRBD1. The V gene end was trimmed by 6 bases and the J gene end by 8 bases; junction bases not matched to a gene: 14. The germline V gene encodes CDR1 SQVTM and CDR2 ANQGSEA. The CDR3 is made up of 14 amino acids. CDR3 sequence reads: CSVGSPRTGTGYTF. The CDR3 nucleotides read TGCAGCGTGGGTTCCCCACGGACAGGGACCGGCTACACCTTC.

The rearrangement joins TRBV13 to TRBJ1-1; possible D gene TRBD1, 5 bases. CDR1 and CDR2 (germline): PRHDT, FYEKMQ (reference sequence). V lost 5 bases, J lost 11 bases, and 24 bases lay in between. This CDR3 comprises 15 residues. This chain's CDR3 is CASSQKRGFMREAFF. Written as DNA, the CDR3 is TGTGCCAGCAGCCAGAAACGGGGCTTCATGCGGGAGGCTTTCTTT.

A single count supports this clone. The chain joins TRBV7-9 to TRBJ2-7; 11 bases are shared with TRBD2. CDR3 length: 15 amino acids. J gave up 7 bases and V 4 bases, and 9 bases lay outside the gene matches. Germline V gene lookup returns CDR1 SEHNR and CDR2 FQNEAQ (reference sequence). The CDR3 nucleotides read TGTGCCAGCAGCTGGCATAGCGGGAGGGCAGGAGAGCAGTACTTC. Its translation: CASSWHSGRAGEQYF. Supplemented by reference TRBV7-9 and TRBJ2-7, the full variable domain reads DTGVSQNPRHKITKRGQNVTFRCDPISEHNRLYWYRQTLGQGPEFLTYFQNEAQLEKSRLLSDRFSAERPKGSFSTLEIQRTEQGDSAMYLCASSWHSGRAGEQYFGPGTRLTVT.

The rearrangement uses TRBV6-6 and TRBJ2-1; maybe TRBD1 (6 bases). CDR3 length: 13 amino acids. Germline lookup yields CDR1 MNHNY and CDR2 SVGAGI (reference sequence). The V end was cut by 6 bases, the J end by 6 bases, with 12 bases between. CDR3 sequence (DNA): TGTGCCAGCAGCTTCGGCAGGGGCAATGAGCAGTTCTTC. This gives the protein CASSFGRGNEQFF.

The chain uses TRBV28 and TRBJ2-7; 8 bases agree with TRBD1. The CDR3 contains 15 residues. The V segment lost 5 bases and the J segment 3 bases; nucleotides outside the gene matches: 9. Germline values: CDR1 MDHEN, CDR2 SYDVKM. CDR3 loop: CASSDRDRMIYEQYF. In DNA form, the CDR3 reads TGTGCCAGCAGTGACCGGGACAGGATGATCTACGAGCAGTACTTC.

The chain couples TRBV9 to TRBJ2-3; TRBD2 aligns across 10 bases. This CDR3 has 16 amino acids. V trimming: 5 bases; J trimming: 0 bases; junction bases outside the gene matches: 6. Germline V gene data show CDR1 as SGDLS and CDR2 as YYNGEE. In nucleotides, the CDR3 is TGTGCCAGCAGTCCCGGGACTAGCGTGAGCACAGATACGCAGTATTTT. This translates into CASSPGTSVSTDTQYF.

This chain links TRBV25-1 with TRBJ2-6; D possibly corresponds to TRBD1 (6 bases). The germline V gene has CDR1 MGHDK and CDR2 SYGVNS. The V gene lost 5 bases and the J gene lost 0 bases, with 14 bases spanning the gap. The CDR3 runs to 17 residues. The CDR3 DNA sequence: TGTGCCAGCAGTCAGGGGCTGTCGAGCTCTGGGGCCAACGTCCTGACTTTC. Protein sequence: CASSQGLSSSGANVLTF.

The chain is built from TRBV6-5 and TRBJ1-2; TRBD1 might be the D (5 bases). Germline CDR1 and CDR2: MNHEY and SVGAGI. CDR3 length equals 13 residues. The V end was cut by 6 bases, the J end by 8 bases, with 16 bases between. CDR3 sequence: CASRTRGDRGYTF. CDR3 DNA sequence: TGTGCCAGCAGGACTAGAGGGGATAGGGGCTACACCTTC.

The chain is built from TRBV18 and TRBJ2-1; D might be TRBD1 (5 bases). CDR1 KGHSH and CDR2 LQKENI come from the germline V gene. V shed 5 bases and J shed 8 bases, with 10 bases lying between them. The CDR3 has 12 residues. CDR3 DNA: TGTGCCAGCTCATCTCAGGGTCATGAGCAGTTCTTC. This encodes CASSSQGHEQFF. Complete variable domain (other parts from reference TRBV18 and TRBJ2-1): NAGVMQNPRHLVRRRGQEARLRCSPMKGHSHVYWYRQLPEEGLKFMVYLQKENIIDESGMPKERFSAEFPKEGPSILRIQQVVRGDSAAYFCASSSQGHEQFFGPGTRLTVL.

The rearrangement joins TRBV7-8 to TRBJ1-6; TRBD1 matches 7 bases. The CDR3 sequence is 15 residues long. The V segment lost 3 bases and the J segment 5 bases; nucleotides outside the gene matches: 4. Germline CDR1 reads SGHVS; CDR2 reads FQNEAQ. The CDR3 region has the DNA TGTGCCAGCAGCTTTGAACAGGGGAATAATTCACCCCTCCACTTT. Protein sequence: CASSFEQGNNSPLHF.

The chain joins TRBV6-5 to TRBJ2-1; 10 nucleotides match TRBD2. Germline-derived CDR1 and CDR2 are MNHEY and SVGAGI. V gave up 2 bases and J gave up 6 bases; unmatched junction bases: 7. The CDR3 runs 16 residues. The CDR3 loop reads CASSYPAGGPLNEQFF. Written as DNA, the CDR3 is TGTGCCAGCAGTTACCCAGCGGGAGGGCCACTCAATGAGCAGTTCTTC.

CDR3: CASSLYRDRVLAGGTGELFF. Here the CDR3 DNA reads TGTGCCAGCAGTCTGTACCGGGACAGGGTGTTGGCGGGAGGCACCGGGGAGCTGTTTTTT. The genes are TRBV27 and TRBJ2-2; tentative D call: TRBD1 (9 bases). From germline, CDR1 is MNHEY and CDR2 SMNVEV (reference sequence). Trimming stripped 5 bases from V and 4 bases from J, with 29 bases between. This CDR3 has 20 residues.

This rearrangement joins TRBV5-8 to TRBJ1-5; D call uncertain. The CDR3 totals 13 residues. V was cut by 0 bases and J by 3 bases, with 4 bases left in between. The V gene's germline CDR1 is SGHTS and CDR2 YDEGEE. Written as DNA, the CDR3 is TGTGCCAGCAGCTTGGGTCTCAATCAGCCCCAGCATTTT. Protein: CASSLGLNQPQHF.

J is TRBJ1-1 and V is TRBV6-5; D call uncertain. Per germline, CDR1 MNHEY and CDR2 SVGAGI. The germline V and J ends were trimmed by 7 bases and 4 bases, with 16 bases remaining between them. This CDR3 has 14 amino acids. The CDR3: CASINSRGITEAFF. CDR3 DNA sequence: TGTGCCAGCATTAATTCTAGAGGTATCACTGAAGCTTTCTTT.

V and J are TRBV28 and TRBJ2-7; maybe TRBD2 (6 bases). Germline CDR1 and CDR2: MDHEN and SYDVKM. The V end was cut by 2 bases, the J end by 9 bases, with 14 bases between. The CDR3 sequence is 13 residues long. In nucleotides, the CDR3 is TGTGCCAGCAGTTTACAGGGAGGAGGTTTGCAGTACTTC. Translated: CASSLQGGGLQYF.

This clone was found once. The chain couples TRBV6-2 or TRBV6-3 to TRBJ1-6; no reliable D call. Germline loops: CDR1 MNHEY, CDR2 SVGEGT. The V gene lost 5 bases and the J gene lost 7 bases, with 18 bases spanning the gap. The CDR3 contains 16 residues. In DNA, the CDR3 is TGTGCCAGCAGTGTTATCCTGACGGGGTGGAATTCACCCCTCCACTTT. Its translation: CASSVILTGWNSPLHF.

The chain carries TRBV5-1 and TRBJ1-2; D is unresolved. Deletions cut 5 bases from V and 8 bases from J, with 22 bases between. From germline, CDR1 is SGHRS and CDR2 YFSETQ. The CDR3 totals 15 residues. The CDR3 loop is CASSYSSQAAGGYTF. The CDR3 nucleotides read TGCGCCAGCAGTTATTCCTCCCAGGCGGCGGGCGGCTACACCTTC. Variable domain in full (rest from reference TRBV5-1 and TRBJ1-2): KAGVTQTPRYLIKTRGQQVTLSCSPISGHRSVSWYQQTPGQGLQFLFEYFSETQRNKGNFPGRFSGRQFSNSRSEMNVSTLELGDSALYLCASSYSSQAAGGYTFGSGTRLTVV.

This clone was counted many times. The chain has TRBV5-7 and TRBJ2-2, with D possibly being TRBD2 (5 bases). TRBV5-7 counts as an open reading frame of uncertain function. This CDR3 comprises 11 residues. V was trimmed by 4 bases and J by 14 bases, leaving 12 bases between them. In DNA, the CDR3 is TGTGCCAGCAGCGCCCCGGGGTGTCTGTTTTTT. This translates into CASSAPGCLFF.

The rearrangement joins TRBV6-2 or TRBV6-3 to TRBJ1-2; D not certain. Germline CDR1 MNHEY, CDR2 SVGEGT. The CDR3 extends over 12 amino acids. The V and J ends lost 6 bases and 8 bases respectively, with 13 bases between them. The CDR3 region is CASSLGEAGYTF. CDR3 DNA: TGTGCCAGCAGCCTCGGGGAGGCAGGCTACACCTTC.

J is TRBJ2-1 and V is TRBV7-9; TRBD2 aligns across 7 bases. This CDR3 region has 15 residues. Germline loops: CDR1 SEHNR, CDR2 FQNEAQ (reference sequence). Trimming removed 5 bases from V and 4 bases from J; junction bases left unmatched: 8. CDR3 sequence reads: CASSAQASGYNEQFF. The CDR3 region has the DNA TGTGCCAGCAGCGCTCAGGCTAGCGGTTACAATGAGCAGTTCTTC.

This clone showed up just once. The V call is TRBV28, the J call TRBJ1-6; D may be TRBD1 (5 bases). This CDR3 has 14 amino acids. Germline values: CDR1 MDHEN, CDR2 SYDVKM. V dropped 1 base and J dropped 10 bases, with 11 bases sitting between them. The CDR3 loop reads CASSLSGVGSPLHF. In DNA, the CDR3 is TGTGCCAGCAGTTTATCGGGGGTAGGGTCACCCCTCCACTTT.

The rearrangement links TRBV13 to TRBJ2-2; 11 nucleotides agree with TRBD1. This CDR3 has 17 residues. Trimming took 5 bases from V and 3 from J; bases not matched to a gene: 8. Germline CDR1 PRHDT, CDR2 FYEKMQ (reference sequence). The CDR3 nucleotides read TGTGCCAGCAGCCGTTTCAAGGGACAGGGGGACACCGGGGAGCTGTTTTTT. Its protein product is CASSRFKGQGDTGELFF.

The rearrangement uses TRBV11-3 and TRBJ2-7, with 9 bases that match TRBD2. With 2 bases clipped from V and 7 bases from J, the junction kept 3 bases outside the gene matches. This CDR3 is 13 amino acids long. Germline values: CDR1 SGHNT, CDR2 YENEEA. Here the CDR3 DNA reads TGTGCCAGCAGCTTACGGGCGGGAGGGGAGCAGTACTTC. It codes for CASSLRAGGEQYF. Full variable domain (rest looked up from reference TRBV11-3 and TRBJ2-7): EAGVVQSPRYKIIEKKQPVAFWCNPISGHNTLYWYLQNLGQGPELLIRYENEEAVDDSQLPKDRFSAERLKGVDSTLKIQPAELGDSAVYLCASSLRAGGEQYFGPGTRLTVT.

This rearrangement joins TRBV11-3 to TRBJ2-2, with 9 bases matching TRBD1. Germline CDR1 reads SGHNT; CDR2 reads YENEEA. The V and J ends lost 5 bases and 4 bases, in that order; junction bases with no gene match: 8. The CDR3 runs 16 residues. Here the CDR3 DNA reads TGTGCCAGCAGCGCGGGACAGGGAATAGGCACCGGGGAGCTGTTTTTT. It is translated as CASSAGQGIGTGELFF.

The chain recombines TRBV19 with TRBJ2-1; D gene uncertain. Germline V CDR1 and CDR2: LNHDA, SQIVND (reference sequence). The CDR3 runs to 13 residues. Trimming removed 2 bases from V and 4 bases from J, with 6 bases in between. This CDR3 is CASSISPYNEQFF. CDR3 coding DNA: TGTGCCAGTAGTATATCTCCTTACAATGAGCAGTTCTTC.

CDR3: CASSFVLAGATDTQYF. Written as DNA, the CDR3 is TGCGCCAGCAGCTTCGTACTAGCGGGAGCCACAGATACGCAGTATTTT. V gene TRBV5-1 combines with J gene TRBJ2-3; TRBD2 agrees at 11 bases. The germline CDR1 and CDR2 sequences are SGHRS and YFSETQ. V shed 2 bases and J 2 bases; nucleotides not matched to a gene: 4. This CDR3 is built from 16 residues.

The chain carries TRBV7-8 and TRBJ1-5; maybe TRBD1 (5 bases). This CDR3 region has 16 residues. Germline loops: CDR1 SGHVS, CDR2 FQNEAQ. V lost 5 bases, J lost 3 bases, and 17 bases lay in between. CDR3: CASSAVRGSLNQPQHF. CDR3 DNA sequence: TGTGCCAGCAGCGCAGTCCGGGGGTCCCTCAATCAGCCCCAGCATTTT.

A note on this clone: The same CDR3 is also encoded by other DNA sequences in this sample. This rearrangement joins TRBV28 to TRBJ1-5; tentatively, D is TRBD1 (6 bases). Trimming removed 3 bases at V and 2 bases at J, with 8 bases between. CDR3 length equals 14 residues. Germline V gives CDR1 MDHEN, CDR2 SYDVKM. CDR3: CASSFRTGNQPQHF. CDR3 nucleotide sequence: TGTGCCAGCAGTTTCAGGACAGGCAATCAGCCCCAGCATTTT. The full variable domain, in which reference TRBV28 and TRBJ1-5 provide the parts outside the CDR3, is DVKVTQSSRYLVKRTGEKVFLECVQDMDHENMFWYRQDPGLGLRLIYFSYDVKMKEKGDIPEGYSVSREKKERFSLILESASTNQTSMYLCASSFRTGNQPQHFGDGTRLSIL.

The chain links TRBV13 to TRBJ2-7; maybe TRBD2 (5 bases). The ends were cut back, 0 bases at V and 5 bases at J, with 11 bases in the middle. Germline V CDR1 and CDR2: PRHDT, FYEKMQ (reference sequence). The CDR3 loop spans 14 amino acids. This CDR3 is CASSLGAGPHEQYF. The CDR3 DNA sequence: TGTGCCAGCAGCTTAGGGGCGGGTCCCCACGAGCAGTACTTC.

This chain connects TRBV5-5 to TRBJ2-2, with D tentatively TRBD2 (6 bases). V was pared by 0 bases and J by 1 base, with 10 bases between. The CDR3 covers 16 residues. The V gene's germline CDR1 is SGHKS and CDR2 YYEKEE (reference sequence). CDR3 sequence: CASSLVGTQNTGELFF. CDR3 nucleotides: TGTGCCAGCAGCTTGGTAGGGACTCAGAACACCGGGGAGCTGTTTTTT.